This is a list of T cell receptor beta chains from one sample in a study of blood T cell repertoires in COVID-19. The table came from immunoSEQ multiplex PCR; TCRdb's copy has only in-frame clones and leaves some out. The sample shows approximately 53,000 clones, 82% of them seen only once. Sequencing was performed on peripheral blood. The receptors here all came from a woman aged 60-70 years with acute or convalescent COVID-19. Each CDR3 is given with its conserved first and last residue. D genes are given only for firm matches. Some rows have no size entry. The others give once, few or many, or a class for an expanded clone.

CDR3aa	CDR3nt	d_gene	j_gene	abundance	v_gene
CASSLGVASGSRHNEQFF	TGTGCCAGCAGCTTAGGGGTGGCTAGCGGGAGCCGACACAATGAGCAGTTCTTC	TRBD2	TRBJ2-1	NA	TRBV7-6
CASSRPGTGNSNNEQFF	TGCGCCAGCAGCCGCCCTGGGACAGGCAACTCGAACAATGAGCAGTTCTTC	TRBD1	TRBJ2-1	NA	TRBV5-1
CASSSYWTGGTYEQYF	TGTGCCAGCAGTTCATATTGGACAGGGGGTACCTACGAGCAGTACTTC	TRBD1	TRBJ2-7	once	TRBV7-2
CASSLTPQDGKLFF	TGTGCCAGCAGCTTAACACCTCAGGATGGAAAACTGTTTTTT	NA	TRBJ1-4	NA	TRBV7-3
CAWGGAGELFF	TGTGCCTGGGGGGGAGCGGGGGAGCTGTTTTTT	NA	TRBJ2-2	once	TRBV30
CASSLLPLGQRNEAFF	TGTGCCAGCAGCTTGCTCCCGCTAGGCCAAAGGAATGAAGCTTTCTTT	NA	TRBJ1-1	NA	TRBV27
CASSSTGPLSQYF	TGTGCCAGTAGTTCGACAGGGCCGCTATCCCAGTACTTC	TRBD1	TRBJ2-7	few	TRBV19
CASSLEPGPTYNEQFF	TGTGCCAGCAGCTTAGAACCGGGTCCCACCTACAATGAGCAGTTCTTC	NA	TRBJ2-1	few	TRBV11-2
CATSDEVFYGYTF	TGTGCCACCAGTGATGAGGTTTTCTATGGCTACACCTTC	NA	TRBJ1-2	NA	TRBV24-1
CASSIKQGSYEQYF	TGTGCCAGTAGTATAAAACAGGGATCCTACGAGCAGTACTTC	NA	TRBJ2-7	few	TRBV19
CAWSPDTGTGFMADTQYF	TGTGCCTGGAGTCCAGATACCGGGACAGGGTTCATGGCAGATACGCAGTATTTT	TRBD1	TRBJ2-3	NA	TRBV30
CASTGDRGRDTEAFF	TGTGCCAGCACCGGGGACAGGGGACGCGACACTGAAGCTTTCTTT	TRBD1	TRBJ1-1	few	TRBV5-6
CASSMGLSPEQYF	TGTGCCAGCAGCATGGGACTCTCCCCCGAGCAGTACTTC	NA	TRBJ2-7	NA	TRBV5-4
CASSQVISATQYF	TGTGCCAGCAGCCAAGTAATTAGCGCTACGCAGTATTTT	NA	TRBJ2-3	NA	TRBV3-1/TRBV3-2
CATSRGDRNTQYF	TGTGCCACCAGCAGAGGGGACAGGAATACGCAGTATTTT	TRBD1	TRBJ2-3	NA	TRBV15
CASSLMGLESEKLFF	TGTGCCAGCAGCTTAATGGGGCTCGAGTCGGAAAAACTGTTTTTT	NA	TRBJ1-4	NA	TRBV7-9
CASSGQVYSGELFF	TGTGCCAGTAGTGGGCAGGTTTATTCCGGGGAGCTGTTTTTT	NA	TRBJ2-2	NA	TRBV19
CASSKEGDYTF	TGTGCCAGCTCGAAAGAGGGGGACTACACCTTC	NA	TRBJ1-2	NA	TRBV18
CASSLTGTTEAFF	TGTGCCAGCAGTTTAACAGGGACCACTGAAGCTTTCTTT	NA	TRBJ1-1	NA	TRBV12-3/TRBV12-4
CASSSLPGILNEQFF	TGTGCCAGCAGCTCCTTGCCAGGGATACTCAATGAGCAGTTCTTC	NA	TRBJ2-1	NA	TRBV11-2
CASRKSGGVSYGYTF	TGTGCCAGCAGAAAGTCAGGGGGCGTCAGCTATGGCTACACCTTC	TRBD1	TRBJ1-2	NA	TRBV27
CASSQVILNGYTF	TGTGCCAGCAGCCAAGTAATCTTAAATGGCTACACCTTC	NA	TRBJ1-2	medium-sized	TRBV14